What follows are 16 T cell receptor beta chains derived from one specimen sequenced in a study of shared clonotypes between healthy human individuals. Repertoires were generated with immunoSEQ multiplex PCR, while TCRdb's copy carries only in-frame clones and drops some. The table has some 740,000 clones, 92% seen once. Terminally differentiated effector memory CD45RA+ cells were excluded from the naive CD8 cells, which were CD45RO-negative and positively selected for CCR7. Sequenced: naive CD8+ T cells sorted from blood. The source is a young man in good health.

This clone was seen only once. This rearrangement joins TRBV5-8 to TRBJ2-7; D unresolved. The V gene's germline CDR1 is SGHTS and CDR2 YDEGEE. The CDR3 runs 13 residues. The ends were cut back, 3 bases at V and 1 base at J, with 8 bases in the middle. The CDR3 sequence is CASSSWGSYEQYF. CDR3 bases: TGTGCCAGCAGCTCGTGGGGATCCTACGAGCAGTACTTC.

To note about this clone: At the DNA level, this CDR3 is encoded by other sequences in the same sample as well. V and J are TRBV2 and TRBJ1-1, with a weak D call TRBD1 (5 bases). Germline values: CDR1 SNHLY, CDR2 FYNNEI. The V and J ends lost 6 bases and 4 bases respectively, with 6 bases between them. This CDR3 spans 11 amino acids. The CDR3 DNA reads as TGTGCCAGCAGGGGGGGCACTGAAGCTTTCTTT. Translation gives CASRGGTEAFF.

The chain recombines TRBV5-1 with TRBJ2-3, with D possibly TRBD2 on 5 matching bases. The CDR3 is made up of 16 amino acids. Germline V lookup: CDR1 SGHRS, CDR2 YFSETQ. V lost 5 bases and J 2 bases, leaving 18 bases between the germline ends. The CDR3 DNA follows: TGCGCCAGCAGTACCTGGGGTAGCGCATTCACAGATACGCAGTATTTT. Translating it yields CASSTWGSAFTDTQYF.

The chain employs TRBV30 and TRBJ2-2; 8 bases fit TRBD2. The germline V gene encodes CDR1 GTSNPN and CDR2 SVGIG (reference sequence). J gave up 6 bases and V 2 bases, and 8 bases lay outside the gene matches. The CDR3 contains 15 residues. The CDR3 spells CAWSPGTSHSGELFF. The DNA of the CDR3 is TGTGCCTGGAGTCCCGGGACTAGTCATTCCGGGGAGCTGTTTTTT.

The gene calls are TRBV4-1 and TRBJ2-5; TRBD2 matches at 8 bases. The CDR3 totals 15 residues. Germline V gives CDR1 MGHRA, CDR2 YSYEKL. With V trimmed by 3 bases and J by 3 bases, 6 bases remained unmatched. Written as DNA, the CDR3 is TGCGCCAGCAGCCACCCGTCAGCGGGGGAAGAGACCCAGTACTTC. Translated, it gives CASSHPSAGEETQYF.

The DNA for the CDR3 is TGTGCCAGCAGCCCGCGACAGGGACTAAATTCACCCCTCCACTTT. Its translation is CASSPRQGLNSPLHF. V usage is TRBV7-6 and J usage is TRBJ1-6, with 7 bases fitting TRBD1. This CDR3 has 15 residues. Germline loops: CDR1 SGHVS, CDR2 FNYEAQ. J was trimmed by 7 bases and V by 5 bases; bases with no gene match: 8. The full variable domain, with the rest looked up from reference TRBV7-6 and TRBJ1-6, is GAGVSQSPRYKVTKRGQDVALRCDPISGHVSLYWYRQALGQGPEFLTYFNYEAQQDKSGLPNDRFSAERPEGSISTLTIQRTEQRDSAMYRCASSPRQGLNSPLHFGNGTRLTVT.

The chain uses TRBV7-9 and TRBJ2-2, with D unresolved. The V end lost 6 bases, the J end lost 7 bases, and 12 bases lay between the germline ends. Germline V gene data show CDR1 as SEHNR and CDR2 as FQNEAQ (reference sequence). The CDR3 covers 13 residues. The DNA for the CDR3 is TGTGCCAGCAGGGACCCCATGTACGGGGAGCTGTTTTTT. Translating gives CASRDPMYGELFF.

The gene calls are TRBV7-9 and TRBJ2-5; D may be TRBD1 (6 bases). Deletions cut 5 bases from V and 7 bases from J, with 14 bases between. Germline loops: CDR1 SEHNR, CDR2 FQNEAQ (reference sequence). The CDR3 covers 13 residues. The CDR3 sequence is CASSPRTDWTQYF. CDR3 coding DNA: TGTGCCAGCAGCCCCCGGACAGATTGGACCCAGTACTTC.

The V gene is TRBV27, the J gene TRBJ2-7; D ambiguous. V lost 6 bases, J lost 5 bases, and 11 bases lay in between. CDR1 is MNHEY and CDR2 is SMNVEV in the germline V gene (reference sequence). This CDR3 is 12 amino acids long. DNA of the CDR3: TGTGCCAGCAGGAAGGGTCGGAACGAGCAGTACTTC. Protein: CASRKGRNEQYF.

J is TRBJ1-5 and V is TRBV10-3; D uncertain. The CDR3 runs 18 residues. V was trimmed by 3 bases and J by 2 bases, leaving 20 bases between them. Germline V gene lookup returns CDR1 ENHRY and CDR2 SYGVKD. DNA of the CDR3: TGTGCCATCAGTGATGCAGGCGTCGTAATAGAAGGCAATCAGCCCCAGCATTTT. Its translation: CAISDAGVVIEGNQPQHF.

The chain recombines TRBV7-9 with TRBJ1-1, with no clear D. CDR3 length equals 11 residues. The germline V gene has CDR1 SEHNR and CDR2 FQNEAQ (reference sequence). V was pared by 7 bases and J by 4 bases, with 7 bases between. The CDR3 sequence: CASTRATEAFF. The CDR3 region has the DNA TGTGCCAGCACAAGAGCCACTGAAGCTTTCTTT.

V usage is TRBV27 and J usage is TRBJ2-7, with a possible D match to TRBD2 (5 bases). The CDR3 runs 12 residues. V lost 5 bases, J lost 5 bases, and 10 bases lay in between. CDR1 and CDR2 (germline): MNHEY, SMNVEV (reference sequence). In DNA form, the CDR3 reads TGTGCCAGCAGTCCCCAGCGGCACGAGCAGTACTTC. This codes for CASSPQRHEQYF.

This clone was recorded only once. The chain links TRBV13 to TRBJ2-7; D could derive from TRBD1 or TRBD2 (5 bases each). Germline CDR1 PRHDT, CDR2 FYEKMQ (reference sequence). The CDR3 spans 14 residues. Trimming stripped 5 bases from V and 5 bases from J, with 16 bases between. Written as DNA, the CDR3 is TGTGCCAGCAGCGAGGGTTTAGGGGAGAACGAGCAGTACTTC. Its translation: CASSEGLGENEQYF.

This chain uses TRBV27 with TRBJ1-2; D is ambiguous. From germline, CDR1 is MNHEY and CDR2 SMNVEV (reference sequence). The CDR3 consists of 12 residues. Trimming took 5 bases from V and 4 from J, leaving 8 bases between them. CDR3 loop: CASSPIGYGYTF. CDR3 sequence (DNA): TGTGCCAGCAGTCCCATCGGCTATGGCTACACCTTC.

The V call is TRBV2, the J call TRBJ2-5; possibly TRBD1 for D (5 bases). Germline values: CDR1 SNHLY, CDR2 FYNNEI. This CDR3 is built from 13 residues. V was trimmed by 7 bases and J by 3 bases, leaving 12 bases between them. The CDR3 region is CASIRVLKETQYF. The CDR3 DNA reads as TGTGCCAGCATCAGGGTGTTGAAAGAGACCCAGTACTTC.

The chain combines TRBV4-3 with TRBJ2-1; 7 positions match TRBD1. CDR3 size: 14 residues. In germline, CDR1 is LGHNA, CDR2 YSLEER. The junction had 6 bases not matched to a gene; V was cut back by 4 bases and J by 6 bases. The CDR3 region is CASSLLGQANEQFF. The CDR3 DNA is TGCGCCAGCAGCCTACTCGGACAGGCCAATGAGCAGTTCTTC.